This section outlines one T cell receptor (beta chain) sequence together with its context. The record originates from a study of shared T cell receptors in the human thymus. Trimming at V came to 3 bases and at J to 5 bases, leaving 7 bases not matched to a gene. Germline V gives CDR1 ENHRY, CDR2 SYGVKD. The CDR3 is 15 residues long. TCRdb's copy holds only in-frame clones and misses some; the assay was immunoSEQ multiplex PCR. The sample consists of hundreds of thousands of clones, around three quarters of them appearing once. The same specimen was also included in a second study, on human thymus T cells. That work states: Among the donors, all were healthy Finnish infants having corrective surgery for congenital heart defects. Thymic samples were excised during corrective heart operations. There appeared to be biased usage of V and J genes in thymic and blood repertoires. Overlap was high between thymic repertoires from unrelated individuals, as reported in related research.

The chain carries TRBV10-3 and TRBJ2-3; TRBD2 agrees at 8 bases. Source material: thymocytes. This sequence was found in a boy under three years old with a congenital heart defect. The CDR3 nucleotides are TGTGCCATCAGTGACCCGGGACTAGAAATAGATACGCAGTATTTT. Protein product: CAISDPGLEIDTQYF.